The 31 T cell receptor beta chains in this list originate from one sample, sequenced in a study of blood T cell repertoires in COVID-19. The repertoire was sequenced with immunoSEQ multiplex PCR; TCRdb's copy has only in-frame clones and lacks some. This sample has a few hundred thousand clones, with approximately 86% found just once. The sample consisted of PBMCs or T cells enriched from blood (not recorded which). These receptor sequences come from a woman in her twenties or thirties who had been exposed to COVID-19.

The chain has TRBV5-4 and TRBJ2-7; 7 bases fit TRBD2. Germline loops: CDR1 SGHNT, CDR2 YYREEE (reference sequence). V shed 0 bases, J shed 3 bases, and the junction held 6 bases outside the gene matches. This CDR3 has 15 amino acids. For the CDR3, the DNA is TGTGCCAGCAGCTTGGGAGAGCGGGGAATCTACGAGCAGTACTTC. Translated: CASSLGERGIYEQYF.

This chain joins TRBV9 and TRBJ1-6; D remains ambiguous. Looked up from germline, CDR1 is SGDLS and CDR2 is YYNGEE. The length of the CDR3 is 14 residues. The V and J ends lost 0 bases and 5 bases respectively, with 6 bases between them. DNA of the CDR3: TGTGCCAGCAGCGTAGGCTCTAATAATTCACCCCTCCACTTT. Amino acid sequence: CASSVGSNNSPLHF.

This clone was seen a few times. The CDR3 DNA reads as TGCGCCAGCAGAATGGACAGGAGCTCCTACGAGCAGTACTTC. This sequence encodes CASRMDRSSYEQYF. The V call is TRBV5-1, the J call TRBJ2-7; 7 bases are a match to TRBD1. CDR3 size: 14 residues. CDR1 is SGHRS and CDR2 is YFSETQ in the germline V gene. V gave up 5 bases and J gave up 0 bases; unmatched junction bases: 5.

The CDR3 here is CASSHPDTNYGYTF. Written as DNA, the CDR3 is TGTGCCAGCAGCCATCCTGACACGAACTATGGCTACACCTTC. The rearrangement links TRBV9 to TRBJ1-2; D call uncertain. Germline CDR1 and CDR2: SGDLS and YYNGEE. Trimming stripped 4 bases from V and 2 bases from J, with 12 bases between. The CDR3 covers 14 residues.

The V call is TRBV6-4, the J call TRBJ1-1, with TRBD1 as a possible D gene (5 bases). The germline gives CDR1 MRHNA, CDR2 SNTAGT. The CDR3 sequence is 13 residues long. V was trimmed by 3 bases and J by 2 bases, leaving 7 bases between them. The CDR3 DNA reads as TGTGCCAGCAGTGAAGGGGCCAACACTGAAGCTTTCTTT. It translates to CASSEGANTEAFF.

This clone was detected a few times. CDR3 residues: CATSDWDRSWDQPQHF. The DNA of the CDR3 is TGTGCCACCAGTGATTGGGACAGGTCTTGGGATCAGCCCCAGCATTTT. V gene TRBV24-1 combines with J gene TRBJ1-5; 8 positions agree with TRBD1. This CDR3 comprises 16 residues. V shed 2 bases and J 5 bases; nucleotides not matched to a gene: 7. The germline CDR1 and CDR2 sequences are KGHDR and SFDVKD.

The chain carries TRBV5-1 and TRBJ2-3; 11 bases line up with TRBD1. Germline assignment: CDR1 SGHRS and CDR2 YFSETQ. CDR3 length equals 15 residues. J was trimmed by 2 bases and V by 4 bases; bases with no gene match: 3. As DNA, the CDR3 is TGCGCCAGCAGCGGACAGGGGGCGCCCACAGATACGCAGTATTTT. It specifies CASSGQGAPTDTQYF.

The chain links TRBV28 to TRBJ2-3; 8 bases agree with TRBD2. The CDR3 length is 15 residues. Germline CDR1 is MDHEN and CDR2 is SYDVKM. Trimming took 6 bases from V and 1 from J; bases not matched to a gene: 6. The CDR3 loop reads CASRTGGGRTDTQYF. Written as DNA, the CDR3 is TGTGCCAGCAGAACCGGCGGGGGGCGCACAGATACGCAGTATTTT.

The CDR3 nucleotides read TGTGCCAGCAGCCAAGGACTAGCGGGGGCGGAGACCCAGTACTTC. Its protein product is CASSQGLAGAETQYF. This chain connects TRBV14 to TRBJ2-5, with 12 bases fitting TRBD2. CDR1 is SGHDN, CDR2 FVKESK, per germline. This CDR3 has 15 amino acids. Trimming removed 1 base from V and 5 bases from J; junction bases left unmatched: 2.

V gene TRBV11-3 combines with J gene TRBJ2-7, with D possibly TRBD1 on 5 matching bases. This CDR3 spans 14 amino acids. V was clipped by 8 bases and J by 0 bases, with 14 bases between them. Germline V gene data show CDR1 as SGHNT and CDR2 as YENEEA. The CDR3 nucleotides are TGTGCCAGCGGGAAGGGGCAGGACTCCTACGAGCAGTACTTC. Translation: CASGKGQDSYEQYF.

The rearrangement joins TRBV3-1 (or the pseudogene TRBV3-2) to TRBJ2-3; 10 bases are shared with TRBD2. Germline V gene sequence: CDR1 LGHDT, CDR2 YNNKEL (reference sequence). This CDR3 has 17 residues. The V and J ends lost 1 base and 2 bases, in that order; junction bases with no gene match: 6. DNA of the CDR3: TGTGCCAGCAGCCAAGCCTTTAGCGGGGGGCCCACAGATACGCAGTATTTT. It yields the protein CASSQAFSGGPTDTQYF.

This sequence joins TRBV6-5 and TRBJ2-2, with a tentative D call TRBD1 (5 bases). V lost 7 bases and J 6 bases, leaving 12 bases between the germline ends. This CDR3 comprises 13 residues. Germline V CDR1 and CDR2: MNHEY, SVGAGI. CDR3 protein: CASTRTISGELFF. CDR3 nucleotide sequence: TGTGCCAGCACCCGGACAATCTCCGGGGAGCTGTTTTTT.

The rearrangement uses TRBV10-3 and TRBJ2-5; the match to TRBD2 covers 10 bases. In germline, CDR1 is ENHRY, CDR2 SYGVKD. The CDR3 has 17 amino acids. V gave up 0 bases and J gave up 2 bases; unmatched junction bases: 6. Here the CDR3 DNA reads TGTGCCATCAGTGAGTCGTTGCTAGCGGGGGATCAAGAGACCCAGTACTTC. It specifies CAISESLLAGDQETQYF.

CDR3 protein: CASTIPRSGFIGFF. The CDR3 DNA reads as TGTGCCAGCACCATACCCCGGTCGGGGTTTATTGGTTTCTTT. The chain has TRBV2 and TRBJ1-1; D remains ambiguous. Germline V gene data show CDR1 as SNHLY and CDR2 as FYNNEI. V shed 7 bases and J shed 13 bases, with 25 bases lying between them. This CDR3 spans 14 amino acids.

J is TRBJ2-7 and V is TRBV2, with D maybe TRBD1 (6 bases). Trimming removed 8 bases from V and 0 bases from J, with 14 bases in between. The CDR3 sequence is 14 residues long. Germline V gene sequence: CDR1 SNHLY, CDR2 FYNNEI. The CDR3 sequence is CASYGTRSSYEQYF. Written as DNA, the CDR3 is TGTGCCAGCTACGGGACAAGGAGCTCCTACGAGCAGTACTTC.

The gene calls are TRBV7-2 and TRBJ2-3, with 10 positions matching TRBD1. CDR1 is SGHTA, CDR2 FQGNSA, per germline. The V segment lost 4 bases and the J segment 4 bases; nucleotides outside the gene matches: 14. The CDR3 covers 18 residues. In nucleotides, the CDR3 is TGTGCCAGCAGCTCAATGGGGACAGGGGCATATCAGCCAGATACGCAGTATTTT. Protein sequence: CASSSMGTGAYQPDTQYF. The full variable domain, rest sourced from reference TRBV7-2 and TRBJ2-3, is GAGVSQSPSNKVTEKGKDVELRCDPISGHTALYWYRQSLGQGLEFLIYFQGNSAPDKSGLPSDRFSAERTGGSVSTLTIQRTQQEDSAVYLCASSSMGTGAYQPDTQYFGPGTRLTVL.

The chain links TRBV6-2 or TRBV6-3 to TRBJ2-7, with unresolved D. Germline V gene sequence: CDR1 MNHEY, CDR2 SVGEGT. The V end was cut by 4 bases, the J end by 3 bases, with 4 bases between. CDR3 size: 11 residues. In nucleotides, the CDR3 is TGTGCCAGCAGTTTCGGCTACGAGCAGTACTTC. Translated, it gives CASSFGYEQYF.

The chain combines TRBV24-1 with TRBJ2-3; 10 nucleotides align to TRBD1. V was clipped by 4 bases and J by 6 bases; unmatched bases: 9. CDR1 KGHDR and CDR2 SFDVKD come from the germline V gene. The CDR3 contains 16 residues. The CDR3 DNA follows: TGTGCCACCAGTGACCCCCGACAGGGGGCCTCGGATACGCAGTATTTT. It specifies CATSDPRQGASDTQYF.

The rearrangement links TRBV7-8 to TRBJ1-6, with D tentatively TRBD1 (6 bases). Germline V gives CDR1 SGHVS, CDR2 FQNEAQ. Trimming stripped 5 bases from V and 7 bases from J, with 12 bases between. This CDR3 is built from 14 residues. The CDR3, as DNA: TGTGCCAGCAGCCTCAGGGGTTACAATTCACCCCTCCACTTT. Its protein is CASSLRGYNSPLHF.

This clone appeared a few times. The J gene is TRBJ1-1, the V gene TRBV10-3, with TRBD1 as a possible D gene (5 bases). Trimming took 7 bases from V and 1 from J, leaving 13 bases between them. The CDR3 has 14 amino acids. Germline V CDR1 and CDR2: ENHRY, SYGVKD. The CDR3 nucleotides read TGTGCCATCACCTCGACAGCTTCGAACACTGAAGCTTTCTTT. Translating it yields CAITSTASNTEAFF.

This sequence joins TRBV29-1 and TRBJ1-4, with a weak D call TRBD1 (5 bases). V dropped 1 base and J dropped 8 bases, with 14 bases sitting between them. The germline CDR1 and CDR2 sequences are SQVTM and ANQGSEA. This CDR3 region has 14 residues. DNA of the CDR3: TGCAGCGTTGAAGTAGTGGGGGGTCGGGAAAAACTGTTTTTT. Protein: CSVEVVGGREKLFF.

V is TRBV18 and J is TRBJ2-3; unclear D gene. This CDR3 has 12 amino acids. V lost 3 bases and J 5 bases, leaving 6 bases between the germline ends. Per the germline V gene, CDR1 is KGHSH and CDR2 is LQKENI. The CDR3 reads CASSPPGDTQYF. CDR3 coding DNA: TGTGCCAGCTCACCGCCGGGAGATACGCAGTATTTT.

The chain recombines TRBV12-3 or TRBV12-4 with TRBJ2-4; D ambiguous. This CDR3 has 11 residues. Trimming took 6 bases from V and 5 from J, leaving 5 bases between them. CDR3 in amino acids: CASSTQNIQYF. CDR3 sequence (DNA): TGTGCCAGCAGCACACAAAACATTCAGTACTTC.

The rearrangement uses TRBV21-1 and TRBJ1-4; TRBD1 is taken as the D call from the table, unchecked against the DNA. TRBV21-1 is deemed a pseudogene. The CDR3 contains 19 residues. CDR3 nucleotides: TGTGCCAGCAGCAAAGGGCCAGGACAGGGTATATGCTTAGTAGAAAAACTGTTTTTT. It yields the protein CASSKGPGQGICLVEKLFF.

The chain joins TRBV5-1 to TRBJ2-6, with D perhaps matching TRBD1 (6 bases). The CDR3 runs to 15 residues. Germline CDR1 is SGHRS and CDR2 is YFSETQ. V lost 0 bases and J 2 bases, leaving 6 bases between the germline ends. The CDR3 coding sequence is TGCGCCAGCAGCTTGGACAGGGCTGGGGCCAACGTCCTGACTTTC. Translation: CASSLDRAGANVLTF.

This chain connects TRBV7-3 to TRBJ2-3, with 7 bases that match TRBD1. CDR3 length equals 13 residues. Germline V CDR1 and CDR2: SGHTA, FQGTGA. After removal of 4 bases from V and 5 bases from J, the junction contained 3 bases not matched to a gene. CDR3 coding DNA: TGTGCCAGCAGCTCCCGGGACAGAGATACGCAGTATTTT. Protein product: CASSSRDRDTQYF.

The rearrangement joins TRBV6-1 to TRBJ1-1, with 7 bases that match TRBD1. CDR3 length: 14 amino acids. CDR1 and CDR2 from the germline V gene are MNHNS and SASEGT. J gave up 4 bases and V 7 bases, and 9 bases lay outside the gene matches. CDR3 sequence: CASTQGTGGTEAFF. CDR3 DNA: TGTGCCAGCACACAGGGGACTGGGGGCACTGAAGCTTTCTTT.

The V and J genes are TRBV6-2 or TRBV6-3 and TRBJ2-7, with unresolved D. The germline V gene encodes CDR1 MNHEY and CDR2 SVGEGT. V was pared by 2 bases and J by 0 bases, with 8 bases between. The CDR3 consists of 14 residues. CDR3 residues: CASSYGLSSYEQYF. The CDR3 DNA is TGTGCCAGCAGTTACGGCTTAAGCTCCTACGAGCAGTACTTC.

The chain combines TRBV30 with TRBJ2-7, with a tentative D call TRBD1 (6 bases). Per germline, CDR1 GTSNPN and CDR2 SVGIG (reference sequence). V dropped 2 bases and J dropped 9 bases, with 20 bases sitting between them. There are 14 residues in the CDR3. The CDR3 sequence: CAWSNQGFLGRQYF. CDR3 DNA sequence: TGTGCCTGGAGTAACCAGGGGTTTCTCGGACGGCAGTACTTC.

This clone has only a few counts. Other DNA sequences of this sample code for an identical CDR3. The rearrangement links TRBV5-1 to TRBJ1-5; 8 bases agree with TRBD1. Germline lookup yields CDR1 SGHRS and CDR2 YFSETQ. The V gene end was trimmed by 4 bases and the J gene end by 2 bases; junction bases not matched to a gene: 2. CDR3 length equals 14 residues. The CDR3 protein is CASSTGQGNQPQHF. The CDR3 DNA follows: TGCGCCAGCAGCACGGGACAGGGCAATCAGCCCCAGCATTTT.

This clone came up a few times. This chain connects TRBV7-8 to TRBJ1-5; TRBD1 matches 9 bases. J lost 4 bases, V lost 5 bases, and 9 bases had no gene match. This CDR3 is built from 16 residues. Germline values: CDR1 SGHVS, CDR2 FQNEAQ. The CDR3 protein is CASSPWTGVRNQPQHF. Written as DNA, the CDR3 is TGTGCCAGCAGCCCGTGGACAGGGGTTAGAAATCAGCCCCAGCATTTT.